The subject of this entry is one T cell receptor (beta chain). Antigen unknown. This record belongs to a study of shared clonotypes between healthy human individuals. Across the whole study: Sampling drew on donors who were two women and a few men aged 18 to 49.

CD45RO-negative, CCR7-selected cells formed the naive CD8 fraction, which excluded terminally differentiated effector memory CD45RA+ cells. Per the study methods: ImmunoSEQ only sent back junction sequences with no quality scores, so filtering was done differently. Some clones are missing from TCRdb's copy, which holds only in-frame ones; the method was immunoSEQ multiplex PCR. V, J and clone size were drawn from that table, and D and trimming were deduced from the DNA. Here the sample spans about 610,000 clones, 90% to 97% being singletons. Study-wide points: The diversity represented, both genetic and in exposure history, was limited by few donors.

The sample comprised naive CD8+ T cells sorted from blood. This receptor was obtained from a woman aged 25-40 years in good health.

In DNA, the CDR3 is TGTGCCAGCACCGGCCAGGACAGGGAGTTTGAAAAACTGTTTTTT. This encodes CASTGQDREFEKLFF. This chain uses TRBV28 with TRBJ1-4, with TRBD1 matching 8 bases. The CDR3 loop spans 15 amino acids. V trimming: 7 bases; J trimming: 7 bases; junction bases outside the gene matches: 11. Looked up from germline, CDR1 is MDHEN and CDR2 is SYDVKM.